This T cell receptor beta chain was obtained from a study of shared T cell receptors in the human thymus. V dropped 10 bases and J dropped 4; count of bases not matched to a gene: 16. This CDR3 spans 17 amino acids. In germline, CDR1 is LNHDA, CDR2 SQIVND (reference sequence). Method: immunoSEQ multiplex PCR; TCRdb's copy keeps in-frame clones and lacks some. The sample has 650,000 to 950,000 clones; 70% to 90% are singletons. The same data also contributed to another study, on human thymus T cells. That work adds: Thymic TCR repertoires of unrelated people reportedly overlapped highly.

This rearrangement joins TRBV19 to TRBJ2-1, with 10 bases that match TRBD2. Sequencing input: thymocytes. This receptor was taken from a girl under three years old with a congenital heart defect. The CDR3 region has the DNA TGTGCCACCACACGTCTCTCAGGACTAGCGGTTTACAATGAGCAGTTCTTC. Amino acid sequence: CATTRLSGLAVYNEQFF. Filled out from reference TRBV19 and TRBJ2-1, the complete variable domain reads DGGITQSPKYLFRKEGQNVTLSCEQNLNHDAMYWYRQDPGQGLRLIYYSQIVNDFQKGDIAEGYSVSREKKESFPLTVTSAQKNPTAFYLCATTRLSGLAVYNEQFFGPGTRLTVL.